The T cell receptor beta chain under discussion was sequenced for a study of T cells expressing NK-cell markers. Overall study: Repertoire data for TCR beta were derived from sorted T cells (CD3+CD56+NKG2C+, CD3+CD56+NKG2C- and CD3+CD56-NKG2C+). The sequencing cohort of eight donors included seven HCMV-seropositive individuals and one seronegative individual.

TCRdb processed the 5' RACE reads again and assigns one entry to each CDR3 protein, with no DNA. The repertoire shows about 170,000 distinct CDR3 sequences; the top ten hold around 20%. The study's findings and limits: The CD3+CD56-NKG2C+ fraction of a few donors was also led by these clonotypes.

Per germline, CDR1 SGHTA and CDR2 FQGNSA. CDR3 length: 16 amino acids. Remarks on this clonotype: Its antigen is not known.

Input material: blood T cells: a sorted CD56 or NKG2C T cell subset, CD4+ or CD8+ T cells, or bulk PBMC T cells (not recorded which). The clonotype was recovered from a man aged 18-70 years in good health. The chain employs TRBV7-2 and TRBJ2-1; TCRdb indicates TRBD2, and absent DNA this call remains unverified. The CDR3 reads CASSPPVAGVANEQFF. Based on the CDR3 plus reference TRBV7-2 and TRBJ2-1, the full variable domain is GAGVSQSPSNKVTEKGKDVELRCDPISGHTALYWYRQSLGQGLEFLIYFQGNSAPDKSGLPSDRFSAERTGGSVSTLTIQRTQQEDSAVYLCASSPPVAGVANEQFFGPGTRLTVL.